These T cell receptor beta chains were read from a single sample in a study of shared T cell receptors in the human thymus. Clones were sequenced by immunoSEQ multiplex PCR, and TCRdb holds only the in-frame ones, with some missing. The data show some 660,000 clones, over 75% seen once. These same records also appear under a second study, on human thymus T cells.

Material: thymocytes. These receptors all stem from a boy younger than two with a congenital heart defect. The CDR3 runs from the conserved cysteine through the conserved F or W. Fields, in order: V gene, clone size, J gene, CDR3 protein. The listing skips clone size in some rows; elsewhere it reads once, few, many or a size class.

TRBV5-6	NA	TRBJ1-5	CASSVGGADFLSNQPQHF
TRBV10-3	once	TRBJ2-7	CAISEFVAGGPYEQYF
TRBV11-2	once	TRBJ2-7	CASSLDRGGSYYEQYF
TRBV4-1	NA	TRBJ2-4	CASSLPGLAKNIQYF
TRBV27	NA	TRBJ2-7	CASSAYTDRGSVDEQYF
TRBV15	once	TRBJ2-7	CATSRDLILGTGYHEQYF
TRBV19	few	TRBJ2-2	CASSPGTTGELFF
TRBV29-1	NA	TRBJ2-1	CSVRLKRERRGNEQFF
TRBV4-3	NA	TRBJ2-1	CASSQGGPMRNSYNEQFF
TRBV11-2	NA	TRBJ1-1	CASSLEQGNTEAFF
TRBV7-2	NA	TRBJ2-7	CASSLDMAGGPSEQYF
TRBV15	NA	TRBJ1-4	CATSPAREGTNEKLFF
TRBV30	NA	TRBJ1-1	CAWNVRRVNTEAFF
TRBV14	NA	TRBJ1-2	CASSQKRQGVDYGYTF
TRBV5-1	NA	TRBJ2-5	CASSFLGGETQYF
TRBV7-6	NA	TRBJ1-1	CASSLGGQGAWDTEAFF
TRBV29-1	NA	TRBJ1-2	CSVVTEGNYGYTF
TRBV28	NA	TRBJ1-5	CASSPRGRINQPQHF
TRBV27	NA	TRBJ1-3	CASSRGDPQGNTIYF
TRBV19	NA	TRBJ2-7	CASSRGGLADCEQYF
TRBV7-3	NA	TRBJ2-1	CASSLAGGHNNEQFF
TRBV25-1	NA	TRBJ1-2	CAPEGYTF
TRBV19	NA	TRBJ1-5	CASINLLPGTDSNQPQHF
TRBV27	NA	TRBJ1-2	CASSKTGVYGYTF
TRBV6-5	NA	TRBJ2-7	CASSYSKRDSYEQYF
TRBV7-9	NA	TRBJ1-5	CASSSDASRGQPQHF
TRBV28	NA	TRBJ2-2	CASSLNAKRTSGRKAGELFF
TRBV7-9	NA	TRBJ2-3	CASSPWTETDTQYF
TRBV6-1	few	TRBJ1-4	CASSEPDERSEKLFF
TRBV7-9	NA	TRBJ1-6	CASSQRDRVNNSPLHF
TRBV18	NA	TRBJ2-5	CASSLTDRKETQYF
TRBV29-1	NA	TRBJ2-1	CSVELRRNINEQFF
TRBV4-3	NA	TRBJ2-5	CASSQAGLGGTEVKGSQETQYF
TRBV2	NA	TRBJ2-1	CASSPTSGTYNEQFF
TRBV30	NA	TRBJ2-6	CAWSGGSGLGNGANVLTF
TRBV14	NA	TRBJ2-7	CARSPCRGQGEQYF
TRBV14	NA	TRBJ1-4	CASSQEETGARNEKLFF
TRBV27	NA	TRBJ2-1	CASSWDRRNEQFF
TRBV10-3	NA	TRBJ2-5	CASSGGYRETQYF
TRBV12-5	once	TRBJ1-5	CASGHALDSPSNQPQHF
TRBV6-5	NA	TRBJ1-1	CAGGGRNTEAFF
TRBV4-3	NA	TRBJ2-7	CASSQLMGLPWQGTLLYEQYF
TRBV2	NA	TRBJ1-5	CASGGHRGYSNQPQHF
TRBV27	NA	TRBJ2-5	CASSLSEGQPETQYF
TRBV7-2	few	TRBJ2-5	CASSLVLAEETQYF